A selection of T cell receptor beta chains follows, all from one sample in a study of cytomegalovirus exposure and HLA in healthy donors. Measured with immunoSEQ multiplex PCR; TCRdb has only the in-frame clones, and not every one. The data show about 120,000 clones, about three quarters seen once. Input material: PBMCs. The receptors derive from a woman aged 40 to 50 in good health and CMV-seropositive. CDR3s include the opening cysteine and the closing phenylalanine or tryptophan. D genes are given only for firm matches. The size of a clone is reported for some rows only, either as once, few or many, or as a class for expanded clones.

v_call,d_call,clone_size,j_call,cdr3_nt,cdr3_aa
TRBV6-1,TRBD1,NA,TRBJ2-7,TGTGCCAGTCGGACAGGGAATACCTACGAGCAGTACTTC,CASRTGNTYEQYF
TRBV19,NA,NA,TRBJ2-1,TGTGCCAGTAGTATGTCCCAGGTTCACAATGAGCAGTTCTTC,CASSMSQVHNEQFF
TRBV6-1,NA,NA,TRBJ1-2,TGTGCCAGCAGTGGAGGGGACGGGAGTTTTTCCTATGGCTACACCTTC,CASSGGDGSFSYGYTF
TRBV7-9,TRBD2,NA,TRBJ2-1,TGTGCCAGCAGGCCTATAGCGGGGTCCCCTATCGGCGAGCAGTTCTTC,CASRPIAGSPIGEQFF
TRBV6-1,NA,once,TRBJ2-5,TGTGCCAGCAGTGAAGCGCCAGGGATCCTGGCGGAGACCCAGTACTTC,CASSEAPGILAETQYF
TRBV6-1,NA,NA,TRBJ2-5,TGTGCCAGCAGTACAGGGGTATCAGGGAGGGAGACCCAGTACTTC,CASSTGVSGRETQYF
TRBV4-1,NA,NA,TRBJ1-1,TGCGCCAGCAGCCAAGGGTCCGGACAGCACGAAGCTTTCTTT,CASSQGSGQHEAFF
TRBV19,TRBD2,few,TRBJ2-1,TGTGCCAGTTCCCCGGGACTAGCGGGGGGTGAGCAGTTCTTC,CASSPGLAGGEQFF
TRBV5-6,NA,NA,TRBJ1-3,TGTGCCAGCAGCTGGACACGAAGCTCTGGAAACACCATATATTTT,CASSWTRSSGNTIYF
TRBV19,NA,few,TRBJ1-1,TGTGCCAGTAAGAGAGACAGGAGTGAAGCTTTCTTT,CASKRDRSEAFF
TRBV10-3,NA,once,TRBJ2-5,TGTGCCATCAGTCAGGGTTCCCAAGAGACCCAGTACTTC,CAISQGSQETQYF
TRBV14,TRBD2,NA,TRBJ2-7,TGTGCCAGCAGCCCCAGGACTAGCGGGGAGCAGTACTTC,CASSPRTSGEQYF
TRBV7-7,TRBD2,few,TRBJ2-1,TGTGCTAGCAGCTTAGGGACTAGCGGGGATGAGCAGTTCTTC,CASSLGTSGDEQFF
TRBV7-8,TRBD1,NA,TRBJ1-2,TGTGCCAGCAGCTTCGGGACAGGGGGGAACTATGGCTACACCTTC,CASSFGTGGNYGYTF
TRBV29-1,TRBD1,NA,TRBJ1-1,TGCAGCGGGCTGACAGGGGCTACTACCACTGAAGCTTTCTTT,CSGLTGATTTEAFF
TRBV7-2,NA,NA,TRBJ2-3,TGTGCCAGCAGCTTAGGCCCTAATGGGGGCGTAAATACGCAGTATTTT,CASSLGPNGGVNTQYF
TRBV7-2,TRBD1,NA,TRBJ1-2,TGTGCCAGCAGCTACGGACAGGGGACATCTAAGGCGGGCTACACCTTC,CASSYGQGTSKAGYTF
TRBV7-7,NA,NA,TRBJ1-3,TGTGCCAGCAGCTTAGGTTCTAGTGTGCGTAGAAGGAGAAACACCATATATTTT,CASSLGSSVRRRRNTIYF
TRBV19,NA,once,TRBJ2-7,TGTGCCAGTAGTATAGAAGGGCCCGGGAACGAGCAGTACTTC,CASSIEGPGNEQYF
TRBV27,NA,NA,TRBJ2-1,TGTGCCAGCAGTGTAAACTGGGCCTCCTACAATGAGCAGTTCTTC,CASSVNWASYNEQFF
TRBV25-1,NA,NA,TRBJ2-7,TGTGCCGGCAGTGCCACAGGGTACGAGCAGTACTTC,CAGSATGYEQYF
TRBV6-1,TRBD2,few,TRBJ2-1,TGTGCCAGCAGGTTAGCGGGCTCCAATGAGCAGTTCTTC,CASRLAGSNEQFF
TRBV4-1,NA,NA,TRBJ2-3,TGCGCCAGCAGCCAAGATCAAGCGAAGAATACTGCCACCCAGCATACGCAGTATTTT,CASSQDQAKNTATQHTQYF
TRBV5-6,NA,few,TRBJ2-5,TGTGCCAGCAGCTTCTCTTCGGAGACCCAGTACTTC,CASSFSSETQYF
TRBV9,NA,once,TRBJ1-4,TGTGCCAGCAGCGGAGGGGGGGCTATGTATGAAAAACTGTTTTTT,CASSGGGAMYEKLFF
TRBV6-5,TRBD1,NA,TRBJ1-1,TGTGCCAGCACTAGGACAGGGCTCGACACTGAAGCTTTCTTT,CASTRTGLDTEAFF
TRBV18,NA,NA,TRBJ1-2,TGTGCCAGCTCACCAGAGGAGGGAAGGCACTATGGCTACACCTTC,CASSPEEGRHYGYTF
TRBV6-1,TRBD1,few,TRBJ1-4,TGTGCCAGCAGGGGACAGGGGTTTGAAAAACTGTTTTTT,CASRGQGFEKLFF
TRBV11-2,TRBD1,NA,TRBJ2-1,TGTGCCAGCAGCGCGACGACTGGGAACAGGGGGCCTCACAATGAGCAGTTCTTC,CASSATTGNRGPHNEQFF
TRBV6-5,TRBD1,NA,TRBJ2-7,TGTGCCAGCAGTTACTCGACAGGGGCGGGTGAGCAGTACTTC,CASSYSTGAGEQYF
TRBV2,TRBD1,NA,TRBJ1-6,TGTGCCAGCAGACGGGGGACAGTCGTCGCCAATTCACCCCTCCACTTT,CASRRGTVVANSPLHF
TRBV7-9,TRBD1,once,TRBJ1-6,TGTGCCGTTAGACAGGGAGATATTTCACCCCTCCACTTT,CAVRQGDISPLHF
TRBV2,TRBD1,NA,TRBJ1-6,TGTGCCAGCAGTAGAAGCCGGGACAGGGGGCCACCCCTCCACTTT,CASSRSRDRGPPLHF
TRBV18,TRBD1,NA,TRBJ2-5,TGTGCCAGCTCACCGCGGGACAGGGGGCTGGTTGAGACCCAGTACTTC,CASSPRDRGLVETQYF
TRBV5-1,NA,NA,TRBJ2-1,TGCGCCAGCAGCTTCGAGTCCGGGTTTGAGCAGTTCTTC,CASSFESGFEQFF
TRBV30,NA,NA,TRBJ1-2,TGTGCCTGCCCGGGGGGTTCTCTTCATGGCTACACCTTC,CACPGGSLHGYTF
TRBV19,NA,once,TRBJ1-1,TGTGCCAGTAGTAAATACAGGGCTGGCGAAGCTTTCTTT,CASSKYRAGEAFF
TRBV5-4,NA,NA,TRBJ1-6,TGTGCCAGCAGCTCGGGGGGCTCCTATAATTCACCCCTCCACTTT,CASSSGGSYNSPLHF
TRBV7-3,NA,NA,TRBJ1-1,TGTGCCAGCAGCTTCGGAGAGAACACTGAAGCTTTCTTT,CASSFGENTEAFF
TRBV6-5,NA,NA,TRBJ2-7,TGTGCCAGCAGTCCGAGGGATTCCGTCTACGAGCAGTACTTC,CASSPRDSVYEQYF
TRBV2,NA,few,TRBJ2-3,TGTGCCAGCAGCTCCACAGATACGCAGTATTTT,CASSSTDTQYF
TRBV11-2,TRBD1,NA,TRBJ2-1,TGTGCCAGCAGCTCAAAACCTATTTACAGGGGACCCAGGGTGAATGAGCAGTTCTTC,CASSSKPIYRGPRVNEQFF
TRBV6-5,NA,NA,TRBJ1-1,TGTGCCAGCAGAAAAGGGGCCGCTAACACTGAAGCTTTCTTT,CASRKGAANTEAFF
TRBV6-6,NA,NA,TRBJ1-5,TGTGCCAGCAGCCCAGTGGAGCCCACCCAGCCCCAGCATTTT,CASSPVEPTQPQHF
TRBV5-1,NA,NA,TRBJ2-1,TGCGCCAGCAGCCCCCAAGCGCTCCCCCATGAGCAGTTCTTC,CASSPQALPHEQFF
TRBV7-3,TRBD1,NA,TRBJ1-2,TGTGCCAGCAGCTTAAAAGGGGGCAGGGGCTACACCTTC,CASSLKGGRGYTF
TRBV9,TRBD2,NA,TRBJ2-3,TGTGCCAGCAGCGTAAGAACTAGCGGGGGGCTGAGGCCAGATACGCAGTATTTT,CASSVRTSGGLRPDTQYF
TRBV18,TRBD1,once,TRBJ1-2,TGTGCCAGCTCACCCTCGGGCAGGGGGTATGGCTACACCTTC,CASSPSGRGYGYTF
TRBV30,TRBD1,NA,TRBJ1-1,TGTGCCTGGAACGGACCAAACAGGGGATTGAACACTGAAGCTTTCTTT,CAWNGPNRGLNTEAFF
TRBV30,NA,few,TRBJ1-6,TGTGCCTGGACCTCAAGAGGATCACCCCTCCACTTT,CAWTSRGSPLHF
TRBV5-6,NA,NA,TRBJ1-5,TGTGCCAGCAGTTCCAGACTCAATCAGCCCCAGCATTTT,CASSSRLNQPQHF
TRBV4-2,TRBD1,NA,TRBJ1-6,TGTGCCAGCAGCGGACAGGGGCAAGTCTATAATTCACCCCTCCACTTT,CASSGQGQVYNSPLHF
TRBV6-1,TRBD1,few,TRBJ2-7,TGTGCCAGCACTAGGGACAGCTACTACGAGCAGTACTTC,CASTRDSYYEQYF
TRBV5-4,TRBD1,NA,TRBJ2-7,TGTGCCAGCTCACTGCAGGGGGTATCCTACGAGCAGTACTTC,CASSLQGVSYEQYF
TRBV6-6,TRBD1,NA,TRBJ1-1,TGTGCCAGCAGGAACAGGGGGCGGACTGAAGCTTTCTTT,CASRNRGRTEAFF
TRBV6-5,TRBD2,NA,TRBJ2-5,TGTGCCAGCAGCCGCTCTAGCGGGGCCCAGTACTTC,CASSRSSGAQYF
TRBV5-1,TRBD2,NA,TRBJ2-7,TGCGCCAGCAGCGGGGAGGGGAGGGGCGCCATCTTC,CASSGEGRGAIF
TRBV29-1,NA,once,TRBJ1-5,TGCAGCGTTGATCTAGGGGGACCCAATCAGCCCCAGCATTTT,CSVDLGGPNQPQHF
TRBV6-6,NA,NA,TRBJ1-5,TGTGCCAGCAGTTACTCGAAGGGGCAGCCCCAGCATTTT,CASSYSKGQPQHF
TRBV19,NA,once,TRBJ1-2,TGTGCCAGTACGAGGGATAGCTTTAACTATGGCTACACCTTC,CASTRDSFNYGYTF